The rows below give T cell receptor beta chains drawn from one sample of a study of T cells in Graves' hyperthyroidism and ophthalmopathy. Using its own MiXCR run on the multiplex PCR reads, TCRdb lists one record per CDR3 protein. The sample shows 250,000 to 400,000 distinct CDR3 sequences, roughly an eighth of them seen only once. Sequencing used blood. The receptors were gathered from a woman aged 40 to 55 with Graves' ophthalmopathy. CDR3s include the opening cysteine and the closing phenylalanine or tryptophan. A D gene is named only where the DNA matches it firmly. Clone size is shown for a subset of rows, as once, few, many or a class of expanded clone.

clone_size,j_call,v_call,d_call,cdr3_aa,cdr3_nt
many,TRBJ2-1,TRBV12-3/TRBV12-4,.,CASSPDSWEEINELFF,TGTGCCAGCAGTCCCGATTCGTGGGAAGAAATCAATGAGCTGTTCTTC
many,TRBJ2-1,TRBV20-1,TRBD2,CSARPAGGKEQFF,TGCAGTGCTAGACCAGCGGGAGGCAAAGAGCAGTTCTTC
.,TRBJ2-1,TRBV5-1,.,CASSLLPARAGKSYNEQFF,TGCGCCAGCAGCTTGTTACCGGCGAGGGCGGGAAAATCCTACAATGAGCAGTTCTTC
many,TRBJ1-1,TRBV7-9,.,CASSLGSVGNTEAFF,TGTGCCAGCAGCTTAGGAAGTGTAGGGAACACTGAAGCTTTCTTT
.,TRBJ2-1,TRBV5-1,TRBD2,CASSLGLAGPYNEQFF,TGCGCCAGCAGCTTGGGACTAGCGGGACCCTACAATGAGCAGTTCTTC
many,TRBJ1-1,TRBV2,.,CASSGGSGAGAFF,TGTGCCAGCAGTGGGGGATCGGGGGCTGGAGCTTTCTTT
many,TRBJ2-1,TRBV2,TRBD1,CASSSNPGQGGEQFF,TGTGCCAGCAGTTCTAATCCGGGACAGGGAGGTGAGCAGTTCTTC
many,TRBJ2-5,TRBV12-3/TRBV12-4,.,CASSFRVLETQYF,TGTGCCAGCAGTTTTAGGGTATTAGAGACCCAGTACTTC
.,TRBJ2-2,TRBV12-3/TRBV12-4,.,CASSVLAEFAGELFF,TGTGCCAGCAGCGTGTTAGCAGAATTCGCCGGGGAGCTGTTTTTT
many,TRBJ1-5,TRBV5-6,.,CASSLNRLSNQPQHF,TGTGCCAGCAGCTTGAACAGGTTAAGCAATCAGCCCCAGCATTTT